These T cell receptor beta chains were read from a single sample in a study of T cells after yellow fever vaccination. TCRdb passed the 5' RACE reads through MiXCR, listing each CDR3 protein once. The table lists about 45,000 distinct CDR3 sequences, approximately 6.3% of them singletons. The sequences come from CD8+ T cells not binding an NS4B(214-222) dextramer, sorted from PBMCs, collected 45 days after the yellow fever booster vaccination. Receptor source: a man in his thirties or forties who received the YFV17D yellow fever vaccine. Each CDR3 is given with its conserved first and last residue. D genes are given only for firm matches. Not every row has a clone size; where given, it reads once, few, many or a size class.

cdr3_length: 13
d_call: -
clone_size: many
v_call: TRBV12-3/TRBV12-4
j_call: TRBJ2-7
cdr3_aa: CASSPGPAGEQYF
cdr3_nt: TGTGCCAGCAGCCCAGGACCAGCTGGAGAGCAGTACTTC

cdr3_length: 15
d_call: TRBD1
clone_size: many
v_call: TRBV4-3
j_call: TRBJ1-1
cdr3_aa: CASSPAGTGTAEAFF
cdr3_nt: TGCGCCAGCAGCCCAGCCGGGACAGGGACGGCTGAAGCTTTCTTT

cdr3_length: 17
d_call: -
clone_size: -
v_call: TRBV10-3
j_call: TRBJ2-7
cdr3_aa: CAISESQTNGGPYEQYF
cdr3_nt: TGTGCCATCAGTGAGTCGCAGACTAACGGGGGGCCCTACGAGCAGTACTTC

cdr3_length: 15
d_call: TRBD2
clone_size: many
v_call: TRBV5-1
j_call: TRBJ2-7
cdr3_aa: CASSLDLAGAYEQYF
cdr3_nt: TGCGCCAGCAGCTTGGATCTAGCGGGAGCCTACGAGCAGTACTTC

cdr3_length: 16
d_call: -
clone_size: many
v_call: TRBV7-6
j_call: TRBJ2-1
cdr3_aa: CASSPQGGGSSNEQFF
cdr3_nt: TGTGCCAGCAGCCCCCAGGGGGGCGGGAGCTCCAATGAGCAGTTCTTC

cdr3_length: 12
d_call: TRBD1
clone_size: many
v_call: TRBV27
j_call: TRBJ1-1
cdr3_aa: CASSTYRGGAFF
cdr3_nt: TGTGCCAGCAGTACATACAGGGGTGGAGCTTTCTTT

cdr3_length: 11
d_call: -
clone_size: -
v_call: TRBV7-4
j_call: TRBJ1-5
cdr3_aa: CASSLVQPQHF
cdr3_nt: TGTGCCAGCAGCTTAGTCCAGCCCCAGCATTTT

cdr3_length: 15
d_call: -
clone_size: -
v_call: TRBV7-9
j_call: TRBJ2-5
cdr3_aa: CASSPPYRDKETQYF
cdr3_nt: TGTGCCAGCAGCCCCCCCTACAGAGATAAAGAGACCCAGTACTTC

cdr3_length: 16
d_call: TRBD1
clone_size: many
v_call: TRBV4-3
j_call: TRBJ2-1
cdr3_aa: CASSETQGAEVGEQFF
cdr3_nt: TGCGCCAGCAGCGAAACACAGGGGGCGGAGGTGGGTGAGCAGTTCTTC

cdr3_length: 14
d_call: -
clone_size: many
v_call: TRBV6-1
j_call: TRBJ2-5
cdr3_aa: CASSPITEGGTQYF
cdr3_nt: TGTGCCAGCAGCCCGATAACTGAAGGGGGGACCCAGTACTTC

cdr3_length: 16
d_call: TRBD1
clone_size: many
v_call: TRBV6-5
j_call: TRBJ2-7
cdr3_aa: CASSYSVGQPSYEQYF
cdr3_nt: TGTGCCAGCAGTTATTCCGTGGGACAGCCCTCCTACGAGCAGTACTTC

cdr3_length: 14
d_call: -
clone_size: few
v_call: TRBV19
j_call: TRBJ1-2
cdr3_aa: CASSPGGGYGGYTF
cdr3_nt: TGTGCCAGTAGCCCGGGAGGGGGTTATGGTGGCTACACCTTC

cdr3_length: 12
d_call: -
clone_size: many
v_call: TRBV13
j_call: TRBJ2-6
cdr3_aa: CASSSGANVLTF
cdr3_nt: TGTGCCAGCAGCTCTGGGGCCAACGTCCTGACTTTC

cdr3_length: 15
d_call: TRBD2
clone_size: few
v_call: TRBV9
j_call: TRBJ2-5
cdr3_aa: CASSPPGGEGETQYF
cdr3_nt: TGTGCCAGCAGCCCCCCGGGAGGAGAGGGTGAGACCCAGTACTTC

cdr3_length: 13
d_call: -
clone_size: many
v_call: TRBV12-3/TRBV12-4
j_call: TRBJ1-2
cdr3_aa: CASSLTPNYGYTF
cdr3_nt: TGTGCCAGCAGTTTGACGCCAAACTATGGCTACACCTTC

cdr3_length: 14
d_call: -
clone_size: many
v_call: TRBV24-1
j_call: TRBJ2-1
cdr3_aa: CATSDPRRSDEQFF
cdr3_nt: TGTGCCACCAGTGACCCACGGAGGAGCGATGAGCAGTTCTTC

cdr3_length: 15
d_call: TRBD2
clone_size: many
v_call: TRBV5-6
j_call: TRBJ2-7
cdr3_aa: CASSSAGGGTYEQYF
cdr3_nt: TGTGCCAGCAGCTCCGCGGGGGGCGGGACCTACGAGCAGTACTTC

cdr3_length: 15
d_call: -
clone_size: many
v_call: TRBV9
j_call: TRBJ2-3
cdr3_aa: CASSVEDYGGDTQYF
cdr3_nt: TGTGCCAGCAGCGTAGAGGACTACGGGGGAGATACGCAGTATTTT

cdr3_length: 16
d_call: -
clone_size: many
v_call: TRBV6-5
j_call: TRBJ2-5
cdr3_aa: CASISGGGTQRETQYF
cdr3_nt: TGTGCCAGCATTTCGGGGGGCGGGACCCAGAGAGAGACCCAGTACTTC

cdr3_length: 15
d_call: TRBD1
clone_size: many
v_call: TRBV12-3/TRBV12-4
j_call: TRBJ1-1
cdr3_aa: CASSFGTGAFTEAFF
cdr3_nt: TGTGCCAGCAGTTTCGGGACAGGGGCATTCACTGAAGCTTTCTTT